This entry describes one T cell receptor beta chain. This sample was included in a study of shared clonotypes between healthy human individuals. Turning to the study itself: For every donor, three CD4 naive, three CD4 memory, two CD8 naive and one CD8 memory plates were used.

Germline-derived CDR1 and CDR2 are MNHEY and SVGAGI. The V end was cut by 11 bases, the J end by 1 base, with 14 bases between. There are 13 residues in the CDR3. Healthy HIV-negative adults without recent acute infections or vaccinations served as donors. Splitting the CD4+ cells yielded a CD45RA+ naive subset and a CD45RA-negative memory subset. The assay was immunoSEQ multiplex PCR, and TCRdb's table has in-frame clones only and misses some. The sample lists nearly 1 million clones, about three quarters occurring once. Sequencing input: memory CD4+ T cells sorted from blood. The subset denotes: CD45RA-negative fraction. The TCR was taken from a man between 18 and 29 years old in good health. The V gene is TRBV6-5, the J gene TRBJ1-1; D is possibly TRBD1 (5 bases). The chain's CDR3 is CAARAGPNTEAFF. CDR3 DNA sequence: TGTGCCGCAAGGGCGGGGCCGAACACTGAAGCTTTCTTT.